This entry lists 21 T cell receptor beta chains sequenced from one sample in a study of blood T cell repertoires in COVID-19. Measured with immunoSEQ multiplex PCR; TCRdb has only the in-frame clones, and not every one. Of about 160,000 clones in the sample, roughly 73% were seen once. Sample: peripheral blood. The receptors were gathered from an older man with acute or convalescent COVID-19.

This chain uses TRBV27 with TRBJ1-6, with 10 positions matching TRBD1. Trimming removed 2 bases from V and 8 bases from J; junction bases left unmatched: 15. This CDR3 has 19 amino acids. Per the germline V gene, CDR1 is MNHEY and CDR2 is SMNVEV (reference sequence). CDR3 residues: CASSLTPLTGGVWYSPLHF. In DNA, the CDR3 is TGTGCCAGCAGTTTAACGCCCCTGACAGGGGGCGTCTGGTATTCACCCCTCCACTTT.

This clone was seen only a few times. V usage is TRBV10-2 and J usage is TRBJ2-1, with 10 bases aligning to TRBD2. The CDR3 length is 14 residues. The germline gives CDR1 WSHSY, CDR2 SAAADI. The junction had 7 bases not matched to a gene; V was cut back by 6 bases and J by 8 bases. CDR3 loop: CASSLLAGSDEQFF. The CDR3 region has the DNA TGCGCCAGCAGCCTACTAGCGGGATCGGATGAGCAGTTCTTC.

CDR3 sequence (DNA): TGCAGCGTGAAGCGGGACACCGTAAAATCTATGGACACTGAAGCTTTCTTT. This encodes CSVKRDTVKSMDTEAFF. J is TRBJ1-1 and V is TRBV29-1; TRBD1 is a possible D gene (6 bases). The V gene lost 6 bases and the J gene lost 3 bases, with 26 bases spanning the gap. The CDR3 has 17 amino acids. Germline CDR1 SQVTM, CDR2 ANQGSEA.

The rearrangement links TRBV11-2 to TRBJ2-5; D might be TRBD2 (6 bases). The germline gives CDR1 SGHAT, CDR2 FQNNGV. The CDR3 totals 14 residues. The V end lost 2 bases, the J end lost 5 bases, and 12 bases lay between the germline ends. The CDR3 DNA reads TGTGCCAGCAGCTTACCGGGAGCGGCGGAGACCCAGTACTTC. This translates into CASSLPGAAETQYF.

This clone has a single count. V is TRBV2 and J is TRBJ1-5; D is possibly TRBD1 (5 bases). Deletions cut 3 bases from V and 4 bases from J, with 10 bases between. This CDR3 region has 14 residues. The germline V gene encodes CDR1 SNHLY and CDR2 FYNNEI. The CDR3 here is CASSEMTDNQPQHF. CDR3 DNA sequence: TGTGCCAGCAGTGAGATGACAGATAATCAGCCCCAGCATTTT.

The CDR3 loop is CASSEASGPHYGYTF. CDR3 DNA: TGCGCCAGCAGTGAGGCAAGCGGGCCCCACTATGGCTACACCTTC. V gene TRBV10-2 combines with J gene TRBJ1-2; D uncertain. Trimming cost V 2 bases and J 3 bases, with 13 bases left between them. CDR3 length: 15 residues. Germline assignment: CDR1 WSHSY and CDR2 SAAADI.

The chain combines TRBV28 with TRBJ2-3, with a weak D call TRBD1 (6 bases). Germline assignment: CDR1 MDHEN and CDR2 SYDVKM. Trimming took off 3 bases at V and 4 bases at J, with 20 bases between the two ends. This CDR3 region has 17 residues. This CDR3 is CASSLVVSPTGSDTQYF. DNA for the CDR3: TGTGCCAGCAGTTTGGTCGTCTCCCCAACAGGGTCAGATACGCAGTATTTT.

This clone was seen only a few times. V usage is TRBV5-1 and J usage is TRBJ2-1; 7 nucleotides align to TRBD2. From germline, CDR1 is SGHRS and CDR2 YFSETQ. The ends lost 6 bases at V and 4 bases at J; junction bases unmatched: 13. CDR3 size: 16 residues. CDR3 nucleotides: TGCGCCAGCACCCCGGGCGTCGGGGGACTATACAATGAGCAGTTCTTC. Translated, it gives CASTPGVGGLYNEQFF.

The gene calls are TRBV30 and TRBJ1-6; D is perhaps TRBD1 (6 bases). CDR1 is GTSNPN, CDR2 SVGIG, per germline (reference sequence). The CDR3 has 13 amino acids. The V end was cut by 3 bases, the J end by 13 bases, with 16 bases between. The CDR3 sequence: CAWSLTGKNPLHF. For the CDR3, the DNA is TGTGCCTGGAGCCTGACAGGCAAGAATCCCCTCCACTTT.

This clone was seen more than once but under ten times. The rearrangement joins TRBV24-1 to TRBJ2-1; 10 bases fit TRBD1. The CDR3 length is 15 residues. Germline CDR1 and CDR2: KGHDR and SFDVKD. V lost 2 bases and J lost 4; bases outside the gene matches: 1. DNA for the CDR3: TGTGCCACCAGTGATTCGGGACAGGGGTACAATGAGCAGTTCTTC. It codes for CATSDSGQGYNEQFF.

The J gene is TRBJ2-1, the V gene TRBV6-5, with TRBD2 matching 10 bases. The J segment lost 5 bases and the V segment lost 5 bases, leaving 6 bases of the junction unmatched. The CDR3 has 15 residues. Per germline, CDR1 MNHEY and CDR2 SVGAGI. This CDR3 reads CASSNAGTSDNEQFF. Here the CDR3 DNA reads TGTGCCAGCAGTAACGCCGGGACTAGCGACAATGAGCAGTTCTTC.

V usage is TRBV7-2 and J usage is TRBJ1-4, with 10 positions matching TRBD1. The germline V gene encodes CDR1 SGHTA and CDR2 FQGNSA. This CDR3 is built from 14 residues. The V and J ends lost 5 bases and 8 bases, in that order; junction bases with no gene match: 5. The CDR3 is CASSQGQGYEKLFF. For the CDR3, the DNA is TGTGCCAGCAGCCAGGGACAGGGGTACGAAAAACTGTTTTTT. Combining the CDR3 with reference TRBV7-2 and TRBJ1-4 gives the whole variable domain GAGVSQSPSNKVTEKGKDVELRCDPISGHTALYWYRQSLGQGLEFLIYFQGNSAPDKSGLPSDRFSAERTGGSVSTLTIQRTQQEDSAVYLCASSQGQGYEKLFFGSGTQLSVL.

The chain uses TRBV3-1 (or the pseudogene TRBV3-2) and TRBJ2-7, with a weak D call TRBD1 (6 bases). V lost 4 bases, J lost 6 bases, and 13 bases lay in between. The germline gives CDR1 LGHDT, CDR2 YNNKEL (reference sequence). This CDR3 has 13 amino acids. CDR3 region: CASSLNGGSEQYF. In DNA form, the CDR3 reads TGTGCCAGCAGCCTTAATGGGGGCTCCGAGCAGTACTTC.

The chain carries TRBV10-3 and TRBJ2-1; D remains ambiguous. Trimming left V 10 bases short and J 0 bases short, with 7 bases between. The germline V gene has CDR1 ENHRY and CDR2 SYGVKD. The CDR3 runs 12 residues. CDR3 coding DNA: TGTGCCACCAAGAGCTCCTACAATGAGCAGTTCTTC. This gives the protein CATKSSYNEQFF.

The chain couples TRBV11-3 to TRBJ2-7; a weak D match, TRBD2 (5 bases). V was cut by 5 bases and J by 0 bases, with 17 bases left in between. The CDR3 consists of 16 residues. In germline, CDR1 is SGHNT, CDR2 YENEEA. The CDR3 spells CASSSPLDSYSYEQYF. The CDR3 region has the DNA TGTGCCAGCAGCAGCCCACTAGACTCTTACTCCTACGAGCAGTACTTC. Looking up the rest from reference TRBV11-3 and TRBJ2-7 gives the full variable domain: EAGVVQSPRYKIIEKKQPVAFWCNPISGHNTLYWYLQNLGQGPELLIRYENEEAVDDSQLPKDRFSAERLKGVDSTLKIQPAELGDSAVYLCASSSPLDSYSYEQYFGPGTRLTVT.

This CDR3 reads CASSLTGHPGYTF. Here the CDR3 DNA reads TGTGCCAGCAGCCTAACGGGACACCCAGGCTACACCTTC. The chain has TRBV7-2 and TRBJ1-2; tentatively, D is TRBD1 (6 bases). V was shortened by 5 bases and J by 8 bases, with 15 bases between the two germline ends. The CDR3 extends over 13 amino acids. The germline CDR1 and CDR2 sequences are SGHTA and FQGNSA. Complete variable domain (other parts from reference TRBV7-2 and TRBJ1-2): GAGVSQSPSNKVTEKGKDVELRCDPISGHTALYWYRQSLGQGLEFLIYFQGNSAPDKSGLPSDRFSAERTGGSVSTLTIQRTQQEDSAVYLCASSLTGHPGYTFGSGTRLTVV.

This chain connects TRBV7-9 to TRBJ1-4; D is perhaps TRBD1 (6 bases). Trimming cost V 1 base and J 2 bases, with 11 bases left between them. The CDR3 sequence is 16 residues long. Germline-derived CDR1 and CDR2 are SEHNR and FQNEAQ (reference sequence). CDR3 DNA: TGTGCCAGCAGCTTAGAACAGGGTATTACTAATGAAAAACTGTTTTTT. It codes for CASSLEQGITNEKLFF. Combining the CDR3 with reference TRBV7-9 and TRBJ1-4 gives the whole variable domain DTGVSQNPRHKITKRGQNVTFRCDPISEHNRLYWYRQTLGQGPEFLTYFQNEAQLEKSRLLSDRFSAERPKGSFSTLEIQRTEQGDSAMYLCASSLEQGITNEKLFFGSGTQLSVL.

V gene TRBV7-8 combines with J gene TRBJ1-3; 10 bases map to TRBD1. The germline CDR1 and CDR2 sequences are SGHVS and FQNEAQ. This CDR3 contains 15 residues. The trim removed 6 bases at V and 0 bases at J, leaving 2 bases unmatched. The CDR3 DNA is TGTGCCAGCAGGGGACAGGGGCGCTCTGGAAACACCATATATTTT. It specifies CASRGQGRSGNTIYF. Filled out from reference TRBV7-8 and TRBJ1-3, the complete variable domain reads GAGVSQSPRYKVAKRGQDVALRCDPISGHVSLFWYQQALGQGPEFLTYFQNEAQLDKSGLPSDRFFAERPEGSVSTLKIQRTQQEDSAVYLCASRGQGRSGNTIYFGEGSWLTVV.

The chain carries TRBV18 and TRBJ1-1; D is perhaps TRBD1 (6 bases). CDR3 size: 15 residues. Trimming left V 0 bases short and J 4 bases short, with 12 bases between. Germline values: CDR1 KGHSH, CDR2 LQKENI. Written as DNA, the CDR3 is TGTGCCAGCTCACCACCTAACGCAGGGGCCACTGAAGCTTTCTTT. It is translated as CASSPPNAGATEAFF. The whole variable domain, remainder taken from reference TRBV18 and TRBJ1-1, is NAGVMQNPRHLVRRRGQEARLRCSPMKGHSHVYWYRQLPEEGLKFMVYLQKENIIDESGMPKERFSAEFPKEGPSILRIQQVVRGDSAAYFCASSPPNAGATEAFFGQGTRLTVV.

This clone was observed once. V and J are TRBV19 and TRBJ1-4; tentatively, D is TRBD1 (5 bases). CDR1 is LNHDA, CDR2 SQIVND, per germline (reference sequence). The CDR3 runs to 15 residues. The ends were cut back, 3 bases at V and 7 bases at J, with 15 bases in the middle. CDR3 nucleotides: TGTGCCAGTAGTATCGGGGGAATTGAAACTGAAAAACTGTTTTTT. Translated: CASSIGGIETEKLFF.

The DNA of the CDR3 is TGTGCCAGCAGCTTCGCGGAGACCCAGTACTTC. It translates to CASSFAETQYF. This rearrangement joins TRBV11-3 to TRBJ2-5; unclear D gene. This CDR3 region has 11 residues. V lost 3 bases to trimming and J lost 5 bases, with 4 bases between them. Germline CDR1 reads SGHNT; CDR2 reads YENEEA.